The 27 T cell receptor beta chains in this list originate from one sample, sequenced in a study of T cells after yellow fever vaccination. One entry per CDR3 protein, called by TCRdb with MiXCR from the 5' RACE reads. This table holds roughly 500,000 distinct CDR3 sequences, 15% to 20% found once. The starting material was PBMCs, obtained 15 days after the yellow fever booster vaccination. These TCRs come from a man aged 30 to 39 who received the YFV17D yellow fever vaccine.

V gene TRBV11-2 combines with J gene TRBJ2-7; TRBD1 matches 7 bases. J gave up 3 bases and V 7 bases, and 6 bases lay outside the gene matches. The CDR3 totals 13 residues. Germline V CDR1 and CDR2: SGHAT, FQNNGV. CDR3 DNA: TGTGCCAGCACCCGACAGGGATACTACGAGCAGTACTTC. The encoded protein is CASTRQGYYEQYF.

The chain recombines TRBV5-8 with TRBJ2-7; perhaps TRBD1 as D (5 bases). The V gene lost 3 bases and the J gene lost 4 bases, with 17 bases spanning the gap. The CDR3 runs to 15 residues. The germline V gene has CDR1 SGHTS and CDR2 YDEGEE. CDR3 residues: CASSSLPDRPYEQYF. The DNA of the CDR3 is TGTGCCAGCAGCTCCCTCCCCGACAGACCGTACGAGCAGTACTTC.

This chain uses TRBV6-5 with TRBJ2-7, with a weak D call TRBD1 (6 bases). Trimming shortened V by 2 bases and J by 2 bases, and 10 bases separated the two germline ends. The CDR3 is 14 residues long. Germline V gives CDR1 MNHEY, CDR2 SVGAGI. The CDR3, as DNA: TGTGCCAGCAGTTACAGGACAGAGACCTACGAGCAGTACTTC. Residues: CASSYRTETYEQYF.

This clonotype has just a few counts. This rearrangement joins TRBV2 to TRBJ1-5, with 10 bases matching TRBD1. V was clipped by 3 bases and J by 7 bases; unmatched bases: 3. The CDR3 runs to 14 residues. Germline V CDR1 and CDR2: SNHLY, FYNNEI. CDR3 bases: TGTGCCAGCAGTGACGGACAGGGGGAACAGCCCCAGCATTTT. It encodes CASSDGQGEQPQHF.

The chain has TRBV12-3 or TRBV12-4 and TRBJ2-7, with 8 bases lining up with TRBD2. Germline trimming cut 4 bases from V and 3 bases from J; bases unmatched to any gene: 5. The CDR3 is 14 residues long. This CDR3 is CASSSSGFHYEQYF. CDR3 nucleotide sequence: TGTGCCAGCAGTTCTAGCGGGTTTCACTACGAGCAGTACTTC.

Many counts were recorded for this clonotype. The chain carries TRBV6-2 or TRBV6-3 and TRBJ1-2; D uncertain. The V gene lost 2 bases and the J gene lost 5 bases, with 15 bases spanning the gap. The CDR3 consists of 15 residues. The germline gives CDR1 MNHEY, CDR2 SVGEGT. CDR3: CASSYRGGSWYGYTF. The CDR3 DNA sequence: TGTGCCAGCAGTTACCGAGGAGGGAGTTGGTATGGCTACACCTTC.

This clonotype has ten or more counts. This chain connects TRBV9 to TRBJ1-2, with D unresolved. The CDR3 is 14 residues long. Germline V lookup: CDR1 SGDLS, CDR2 YYNGEE. V lost 0 bases and J lost 0, with 6 bases in between. DNA for the CDR3: TGTGCCAGCAGCGTAGGGGAAGCTAACTATGGCTACACCTTC. Translated: CASSVGEANYGYTF.

This clonotype has only a few counts. The V and J genes are TRBV28 and TRBJ2-1; D possibly corresponds to TRBD1 (6 bases). The length of the CDR3 is 13 residues. Deletions cut 6 bases from V and 10 bases from J, with 16 bases between. The germline V gene has CDR1 MDHEN and CDR2 SYDVKM. The CDR3: CASRIIHRDEQFF. CDR3 coding DNA: TGTGCCAGCAGAATCATACACAGGGACGAGCAGTTCTTC.

The rearrangement uses TRBV6-1 and TRBJ2-1; TRBD2 matches 7 bases. CDR3 length: 16 residues. Per the germline V gene, CDR1 is MNHNS and CDR2 is SASEGT. The ends lost 5 bases at V and 5 bases at J; junction bases unmatched: 12. The DNA of the CDR3 is TGTGCCAGCAGTCGCCTCCGGCGGGAGCTTCACAATGAGCAGTTCTTC. It yields the protein CASSRLRRELHNEQFF.

This clonotype has more than one count but fewer than ten. This chain uses TRBV20-1 with TRBJ2-7, with 11 bases aligning to TRBD2. Germline CDR1 is DFQATT and CDR2 is SNEGSKA (reference sequence). The CDR3 consists of 15 residues. The V segment lost 5 bases and the J segment 5 bases; nucleotides outside the gene matches: 11. This chain's CDR3 is CSASRLAGSGDEQYF. CDR3 DNA sequence: TGCAGTGCTTCTAGACTAGCGGGATCTGGCGACGAGCAGTACTTC.

The chain recombines TRBV4-3 with TRBJ2-7, with TRBD2 matching 7 bases. The CDR3 runs to 15 residues. V shed 0 bases, J shed 4 bases, and the junction held 6 bases outside the gene matches. Germline-derived CDR1 and CDR2 are LGHNA and YSLEER. The CDR3: CASSQDFGGSYEQYF. The CDR3 DNA reads as TGCGCCAGCAGCCAAGATTTCGGCGGGAGTTACGAGCAGTACTTC.

The sample holds a few counts of this clonotype. This chain uses TRBV7-2 with TRBJ2-1; D possibly matches TRBD1 or TRBD2 (7 bases each). From germline, CDR1 is SGHTA and CDR2 FQGNSA. The CDR3 contains 17 residues. V was shortened by 6 bases and J by 1 base, with 19 bases between the two germline ends. For the CDR3, the DNA is TGTGCCAGCAGAGCAGGGGGGGGTCCCGATTCCTACAATGAGCAGTTCTTC. It yields the protein CASRAGGGPDSYNEQFF. The full variable domain, completed using reference TRBV7-2 and TRBJ2-1, is GAGVSQSPSNKVTEKGKDVELRCDPISGHTALYWYRQSLGQGLEFLIYFQGNSAPDKSGLPSDRFSAERTGGSVSTLTIQRTQQEDSAVYLCASRAGGGPDSYNEQFFGPGTRLTVL.

The rearrangement joins TRBV20-1 to TRBJ2-7; 11 bases map to TRBD2. The CDR3 extends over 16 amino acids. V lost 6 bases, J lost 4 bases, and 14 bases stayed unmatched. CDR1 DFQATT and CDR2 SNEGSKA come from the germline V gene (reference sequence). The CDR3 region is CSATSSASGRMYEQYF. The CDR3 DNA sequence: TGCAGTGCCACTAGCTCGGCTAGCGGGAGGATGTACGAGCAGTACTTC.

The chain couples TRBV7-2 to TRBJ1-6, with D uncertain. The V end was cut by 1 base, the J end by 11 bases, with 9 bases between. Germline CDR1 SGHTA, CDR2 FQGNSA. The CDR3 loop spans 13 amino acids. CDR3 sequence reads: CASSLGPLTPLHF. The CDR3 DNA follows: TGTGCCAGCAGCTTAGGACCGCTGACACCCCTCCACTTT.

This clonotype has more than one count but fewer than ten. The DNA of the CDR3 is TGTGCCAGCAGTTACGATGAACAGGGGACCGGGGAGCTGTTTTTT. This translates into CASSYDEQGTGELFF. V and J are TRBV6-5 and TRBJ2-2; 7 bases are shared with TRBD1. This CDR3 spans 15 amino acids. Unmatched junction bases numbered 5, after V lost 2 bases and J lost 5 bases. Germline CDR1 MNHEY, CDR2 SVGAGI.

The CDR3 coding sequence is TGCAGTGCGTGGACTAACCCGTCGGATACGCAGTATTTT. It yields the protein CSAWTNPSDTQYF. This sequence joins TRBV20-1 and TRBJ2-3; the D gene is possibly TRBD2 (6 bases). The CDR3 totals 13 residues. The germline V and J ends were trimmed by 6 bases and 6 bases, with 16 bases remaining between them. CDR1 is DFQATT and CDR2 is SNEGSKA in the germline V gene (reference sequence).

This clonotype was counted a few times. The CDR3 bases are TGTGCCAGCAGTTTTGGACAGGGGGCAGCACCCCTCCACTTT. This sequence encodes CASSFGQGAAPLHF. The V and J genes are TRBV27 and TRBJ1-6, with 11 bases fitting TRBD1. The ends lost 3 bases at V and 11 bases at J; junction bases unmatched: 3. The germline V gene encodes CDR1 MNHEY and CDR2 SMNVEV (reference sequence). This CDR3 region has 14 residues.

This clonotype was found many times. The rearrangement uses TRBV6-5 and TRBJ2-7; D might be TRBD2 (5 bases). Germline V gene lookup returns CDR1 MNHEY and CDR2 SVGAGI. Trimming pared 6 bases from V and 0 bases from J, leaving 12 bases between. CDR3 length: 14 amino acids. The CDR3: CASSPVGGSYEQYF. The CDR3 DNA is TGTGCCAGCAGCCCCGTAGGAGGCTCCTACGAGCAGTACTTC.

The chain has TRBV28 and TRBJ2-3, with D possibly TRBD2 on 6 matching bases. The germline CDR1 and CDR2 sequences are MDHEN and SYDVKM. The V end lost 3 bases, the J end lost 6 bases, and 13 bases lay between the germline ends. CDR3 length: 14 amino acids. CDR3 loop: CASSFRTTLDTQYF. The CDR3 nucleotides are TGTGCCAGCAGTTTTCGGACTACCTTGGATACGCAGTATTTT.

The chain joins TRBV7-2 to TRBJ2-7; D not certain. Germline assignment: CDR1 SGHTA and CDR2 FQGNSA. This CDR3 is built from 13 residues. Trimming removed 5 bases from V and 3 bases from J, with 11 bases in between. CDR3 region: CASSKRAGYEQYF. The CDR3, as DNA: TGTGCCAGCAGCAAACGGGCCGGCTACGAGCAGTACTTC.

The V call is TRBV5-1, the J call TRBJ2-1; TRBD1 matches at 7 bases. V lost 2 bases, J lost 8 bases, and 16 bases stayed unmatched. From germline, CDR1 is SGHRS and CDR2 YFSETQ. The CDR3 runs 17 residues. The CDR3 nucleotides read TGCGCCAGCAGCTTCCAACGACAGGGCTTATCAGGCGATGAGCAGTTCTTC. Amino acid sequence: CASSFQRQGLSGDEQFF. Combining the CDR3 with reference TRBV5-1 and TRBJ2-1 gives the whole variable domain KAGVTQTPRYLIKTRGQQVTLSCSPISGHRSVSWYQQTPGQGLQFLFEYFSETQRNKGNFPGRFSGRQFSNSRSEMNVSTLELGDSALYLCASSFQRQGLSGDEQFFGPGTRLTVL.

The table lists this clonotype with a few counts. A much larger clone differs by one base, so this may be a read error. The chain carries TRBV20-1 and TRBJ2-7, with D maybe TRBD1 (5 bases). Trimming left V 1 base short and J 0 bases short, with 10 bases between. The V gene's germline CDR1 is DFQATT and CDR2 SNEGSKA (reference sequence). The CDR3 sequence is 14 residues long. The CDR3 region is CSARGQWGSYEQYF. CDR3 bases: TGCAGTGCTAGAGGACAGTGGGGCTCCTACGAGCAGTACTTC.

The chain combines TRBV5-1 with TRBJ1-6; D gene unclear. CDR1 and CDR2 from the germline V gene are SGHRS and YFSETQ. V was clipped by 0 bases and J by 5 bases, with 12 bases between them. CDR3 length: 16 amino acids. The CDR3 DNA is TGCGCCAGCAGCTTGGCCTTCGGAATAAATAATTCACCCCTCCACTTT. This gives the protein CASSLAFGINNSPLHF.

This clonotype came up a few times. The V gene is TRBV5-1, the J gene TRBJ2-1; D may be TRBD2 (6 bases). The length of the CDR3 is 19 residues. Trimming took off 7 bases at V and 5 bases at J, with 31 bases between the two ends. Per the germline V gene, CDR1 is SGHRS and CDR2 is YFSETQ. In DNA, the CDR3 is TGCGCCAGCTTCTATCAGCCCGACCGAGTACGGGAGTACCACAATGAGCAGTTCTTC. Amino acids: CASFYQPDRVREYHNEQFF.

This clonotype was picked up a small number of times. The chain couples TRBV5-6 to TRBJ2-5; no reliable D call. CDR1 is SGHDT and CDR2 is YYEEEE in the germline V gene. The CDR3 runs to 12 residues. CDR3 region: CDKDRFGETQYF. CDR3 sequence (DNA): TGTGACAAGGATAGGTTCGGCGAGACCCAGTACTTC.

The chain is built from TRBV12-3 or TRBV12-4 and TRBJ1-1; D call uncertain. Between the trimmed V and J ends, which lost 5 bases and 2 bases, there was a span of 9 bases. The CDR3 totals 13 residues. CDR3 DNA: TGTGCCAGCAGTCCCCGCACAAACACTGAAGCTTTCTTT. Translation gives CASSPRTNTEAFF.

This clonotype has just one count. CDR3 residues: CASSLVGAGVAYEQYF. Here the CDR3 DNA reads TGCGCCAGCAGCTTGGTTGGAGCGGGGGTGGCCTACGAGCAGTACTTC. The chain is built from TRBV5-1 and TRBJ2-7, with 8 bases matching TRBD2. Germline lookup yields CDR1 SGHRS and CDR2 YFSETQ. V shed 0 bases and J 2 bases; nucleotides not matched to a gene: 7. This CDR3 comprises 16 residues.